This T cell receptor (beta chain) was captured in a study of cytomegalovirus exposure and HLA in healthy donors. Broader study findings: Follow-up analysis seemed to connect common viral pathogens with several of the most significant clusters identified. Roughly uniform depth of sequencing across donors was assumed in presence/absence analyses. Later, TCR association rates were found to vary by HLA locus, highest for DRB1 and lowest for HLA-C. Earlier analysis looked at TCR beta V segments, and most were productive about 87% or about 30% of the time.

With regard to this clone: What it recognizes is unknown.

A multiplex PCR was run with 60 Vbeta primers and 13 Jbeta primers. Only in-frame clones appear in the TCRdb table, and some are missing; sequencing was by immunoSEQ multiplex PCR. Altogether about 140,000 clones are present, 75% to 80% being singletons, with the ten largest covering about 4%. Input material: PBMCs. The receptor comes from a male donor in good health and CMV-seronegative.

In DNA, the CDR3 is TGTGCCAGCAGCCCGTGGACTAGCGGGAGTAGTCGCGAGCAGTACTTC. Translation: CASSPWTSGSSREQYF. The J gene is TRBJ2-7, the V gene TRBV7-8; 13 bases align to TRBD2. V lost 5 bases to trimming and J lost 6 bases; unmatched junction nucleotides: 10. The CDR3 is 16 amino acids. Per germline, CDR1 SGHVS and CDR2 FQNEAQ.